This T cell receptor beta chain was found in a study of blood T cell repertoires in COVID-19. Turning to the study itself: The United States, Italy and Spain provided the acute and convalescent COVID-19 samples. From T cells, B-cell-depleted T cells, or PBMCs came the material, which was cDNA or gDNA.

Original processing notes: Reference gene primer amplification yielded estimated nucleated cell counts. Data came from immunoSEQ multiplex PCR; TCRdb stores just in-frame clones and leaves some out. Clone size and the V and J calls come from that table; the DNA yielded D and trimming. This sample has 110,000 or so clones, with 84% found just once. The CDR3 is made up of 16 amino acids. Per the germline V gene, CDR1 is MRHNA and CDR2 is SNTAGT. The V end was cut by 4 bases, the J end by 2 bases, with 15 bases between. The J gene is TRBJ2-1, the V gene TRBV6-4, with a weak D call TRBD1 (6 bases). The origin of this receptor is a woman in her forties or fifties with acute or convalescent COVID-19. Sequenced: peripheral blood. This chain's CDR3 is CASSATVEGAYNEQFF. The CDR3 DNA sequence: TGTGCCAGCAGTGCGACCGTTGAGGGGGCCTACAATGAGCAGTTCTTC.